This TCR beta chain derives from a study of T cells in Graves' hyperthyroidism and ophthalmopathy. Researchers took RNA transcripts and amplified the TCR beta CDR3 regions from them. The TCR CDR3 was amplified in a first-round RT-PCR using the HTBI primer set. TCRdb independently ran MiXCR on the multiplex PCR reads; one entry per CDR3 protein. The sample has around 600,000 distinct CDR3 sequences, 14% seen once; the top ten hold more than 6%. CDR3 length: 15 amino acids. The trim removed 4 bases at V and 5 bases at J, leaving 9 bases unmatched. From germline, CDR1 is MNHEY and CDR2 SVGEGT. Sequenced input: blood. The receptor was derived from a woman aged 18 to 35 with Graves' ophthalmopathy. V is TRBV6-2 or TRBV6-3 and J is TRBJ2-7; 9 bases map to TRBD1. CDR3 nucleotides: TGTGCCAGCAGTTTACGACCGGGACAGGGTAACGAGCAGTACTTC. It translates to CASSLRPGQGNEQYF.